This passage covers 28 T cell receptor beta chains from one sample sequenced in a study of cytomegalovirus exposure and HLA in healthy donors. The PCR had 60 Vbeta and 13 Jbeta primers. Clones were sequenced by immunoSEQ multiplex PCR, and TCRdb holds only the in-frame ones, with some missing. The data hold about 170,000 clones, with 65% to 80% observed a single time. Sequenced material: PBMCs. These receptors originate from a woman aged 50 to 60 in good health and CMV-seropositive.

This CDR3 reads CASSEAGNTGELFF. Written as DNA, the CDR3 is TGCGCCAGCAGTGAGGCGGGCAACACCGGGGAGCTGTTTTTT. The chain employs TRBV10-1 and TRBJ2-2; a possible D gene is TRBD2 (5 bases). V lost 2 bases and J 2 bases, leaving 6 bases between the germline ends. This CDR3 is 14 amino acids long. Looked up from germline, CDR1 is WNHNN and CDR2 is SYGVQD (reference sequence).

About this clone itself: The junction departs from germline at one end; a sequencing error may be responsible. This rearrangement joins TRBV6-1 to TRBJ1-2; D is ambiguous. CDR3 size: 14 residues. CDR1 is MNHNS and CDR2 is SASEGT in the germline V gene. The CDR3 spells CASSEALHSHGYPF. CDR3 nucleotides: TGTGCCAGCAGTGAAGCGCTTCACAGCCATGGCTACCCCTTC.

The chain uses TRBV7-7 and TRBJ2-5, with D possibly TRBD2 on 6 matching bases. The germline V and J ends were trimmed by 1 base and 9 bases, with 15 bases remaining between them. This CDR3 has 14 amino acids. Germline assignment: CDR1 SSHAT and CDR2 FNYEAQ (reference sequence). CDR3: CASSLGGAPGAQYF. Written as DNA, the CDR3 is TGTGCCAGCAGCTTAGGCGGGGCGCCGGGGGCCCAGTACTTC.

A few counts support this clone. This chain's CDR3 is CASGLVETGNTGELFF. The CDR3 DNA is TGTGCTAGTGGTTTGGTTGAGACAGGGAACACCGGGGAGCTGTTTTTT. This rearrangement joins TRBV12-5 to TRBJ2-2, with D tentatively TRBD1 (6 bases). Trimming removed 0 bases from V and 1 base from J, with 9 bases in between. The length of the CDR3 is 16 residues. CDR1 LGHNT and CDR2 FRNRAP come from the germline V gene.

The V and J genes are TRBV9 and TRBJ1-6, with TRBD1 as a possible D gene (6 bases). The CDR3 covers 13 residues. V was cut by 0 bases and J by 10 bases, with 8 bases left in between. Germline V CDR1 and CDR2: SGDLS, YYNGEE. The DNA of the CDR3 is TGTGCCAGCAGCGTAGAAGGGGGATCACCCCTCCACTTT. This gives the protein CASSVEGGSPLHF. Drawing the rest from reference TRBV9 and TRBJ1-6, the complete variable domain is DSGVTQTPKHLITATGQRVTLRCSPRSGDLSVYWYQQSLDQGLQFLIQYYNGEERAKGNILERFSAQQFPDLHSELNLSSLELGDSALYFCASSVEGGSPLHFGNGTRLTVT.

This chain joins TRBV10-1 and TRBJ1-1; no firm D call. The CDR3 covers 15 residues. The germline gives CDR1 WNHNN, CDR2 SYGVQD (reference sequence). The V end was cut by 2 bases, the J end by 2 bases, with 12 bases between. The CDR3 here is CASSEGSGGNTEAFF. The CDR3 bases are TGCGCCAGCAGTGAGGGATCAGGTGGAAACACTGAAGCTTTCTTT.

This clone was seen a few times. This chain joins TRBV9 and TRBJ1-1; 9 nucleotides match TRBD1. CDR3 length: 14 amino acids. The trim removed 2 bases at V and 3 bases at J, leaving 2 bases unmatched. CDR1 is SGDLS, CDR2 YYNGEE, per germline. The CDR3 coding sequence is TGTGCCAGCAGCGTGACAGGGGGGGACACTGAAGCTTTCTTT. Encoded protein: CASSVTGGDTEAFF.

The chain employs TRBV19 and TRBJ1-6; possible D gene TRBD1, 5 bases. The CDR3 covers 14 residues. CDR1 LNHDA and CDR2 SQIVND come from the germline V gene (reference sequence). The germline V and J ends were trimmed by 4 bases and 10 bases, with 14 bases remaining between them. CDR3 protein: CASSNLGGASPLHF. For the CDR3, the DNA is TGTGCCAGTAGTAATCTGGGGGGAGCCTCACCCCTCCACTTT.

The CDR3, as DNA: TGTGCCAGCAGGGACCTCCCAGGGGAGCAGTACTTC. Translation: CASRDLPGEQYF. This chain links TRBV6-5 with TRBJ2-7, with D possibly being TRBD1 (5 bases). With 6 bases removed from V and 7 bases from J, the gap between germline ends came to 13 bases. The CDR3 is 12 amino acids. The V gene's germline CDR1 is MNHEY and CDR2 SVGAGI.

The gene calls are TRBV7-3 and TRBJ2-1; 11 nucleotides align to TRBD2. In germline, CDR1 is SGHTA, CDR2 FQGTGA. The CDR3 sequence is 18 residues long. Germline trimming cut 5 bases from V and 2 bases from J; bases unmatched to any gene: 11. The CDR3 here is CASSQRPPGLAAYNEQFF. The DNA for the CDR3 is TGTGCCAGCAGCCAAAGACCTCCGGGACTAGCGGCCTACAATGAGCAGTTCTTC.

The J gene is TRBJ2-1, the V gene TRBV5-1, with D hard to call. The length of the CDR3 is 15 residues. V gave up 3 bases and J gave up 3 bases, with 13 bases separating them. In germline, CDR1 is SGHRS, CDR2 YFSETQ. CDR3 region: CASSSDSPIYNEQFF. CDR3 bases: TGCGCCAGCAGCTCTGACTCCCCGATCTACAATGAGCAGTTCTTC.

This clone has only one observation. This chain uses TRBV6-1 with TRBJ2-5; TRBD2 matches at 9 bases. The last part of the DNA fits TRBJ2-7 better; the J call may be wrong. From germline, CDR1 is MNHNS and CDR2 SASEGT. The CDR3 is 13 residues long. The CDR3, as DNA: TGTGCCAGCAGGAGGACTAGCGAGTACGAGCAGTACTTC. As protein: CASRRTSEYEQYF.

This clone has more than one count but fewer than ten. The CDR3 DNA follows: TGTGCCAGCGGTGCGGGGGGACGAATTTACAATGAGCAGTTCTTC. Its translation: CASGAGGRIYNEQFF. This chain connects TRBV6-6 to TRBJ2-1; 8 bases are shared with TRBD2. Germline trimming cut 8 bases from V and 4 bases from J; bases unmatched to any gene: 10. In germline, CDR1 is MNHNY, CDR2 SVGAGI (reference sequence). The CDR3 runs 15 residues.

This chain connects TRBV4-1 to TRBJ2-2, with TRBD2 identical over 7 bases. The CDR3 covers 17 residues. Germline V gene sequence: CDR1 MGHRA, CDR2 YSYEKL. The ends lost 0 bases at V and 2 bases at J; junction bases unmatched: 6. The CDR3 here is CASSQEGLAVNTGELFF. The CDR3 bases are TGCGCCAGCAGCCAAGAGGGGCTAGCGGTCAACACCGGGGAGCTGTTTTTT.

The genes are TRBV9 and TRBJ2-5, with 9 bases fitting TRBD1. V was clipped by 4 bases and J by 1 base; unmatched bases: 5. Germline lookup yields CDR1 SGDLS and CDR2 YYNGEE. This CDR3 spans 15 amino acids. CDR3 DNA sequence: TGTGCCAGCAGCCTAACAGGGGGCTTCCAAGAGACCCAGTACTTC. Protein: CASSLTGGFQETQYF. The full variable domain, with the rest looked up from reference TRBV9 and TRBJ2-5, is DSGVTQTPKHLITATGQRVTLRCSPRSGDLSVYWYQQSLDQGLQFLIQYYNGEERAKGNILERFSAQQFPDLHSELNLSSLELGDSALYFCASSLTGGFQETQYFGPGTRLLVL.

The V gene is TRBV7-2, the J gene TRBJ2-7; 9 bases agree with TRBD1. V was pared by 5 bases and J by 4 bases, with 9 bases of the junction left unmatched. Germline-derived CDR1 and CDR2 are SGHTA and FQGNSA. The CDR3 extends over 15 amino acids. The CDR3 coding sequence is TGTGCCAGCAGCCCACTAGGGACAGGGAGGTACGAGCAGTACTTC. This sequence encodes CASSPLGTGRYEQYF.

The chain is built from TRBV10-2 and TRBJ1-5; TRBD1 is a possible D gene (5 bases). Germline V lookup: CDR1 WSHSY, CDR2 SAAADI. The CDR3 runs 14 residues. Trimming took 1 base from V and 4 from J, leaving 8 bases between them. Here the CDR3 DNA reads TGCGCCAGCAGTGAGTACAGGTTAAATCAGCCCCAGCATTTT. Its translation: CASSEYRLNQPQHF.

Here the CDR3 DNA reads TGTGCCAGCAGTTACAGGGGACTGGCAAACACTGAAGCTTTCTTT. This sequence encodes CASSYRGLANTEAFF. V is TRBV6-5 and J is TRBJ1-1; D might be TRBD1 (5 bases). The CDR3 is 15 residues long. CDR1 and CDR2 from the germline V gene are MNHEY and SVGAGI. V was pared by 2 bases and J by 2 bases, with 12 bases between.

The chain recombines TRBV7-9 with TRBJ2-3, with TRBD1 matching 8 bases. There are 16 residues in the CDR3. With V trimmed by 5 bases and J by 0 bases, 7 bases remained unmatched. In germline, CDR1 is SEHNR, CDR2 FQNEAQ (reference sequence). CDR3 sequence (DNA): TGTGCCAGCAGCCTACTAAGGACAGGGAGCACAGATACGCAGTATTTT. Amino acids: CASSLLRTGSTDTQYF.

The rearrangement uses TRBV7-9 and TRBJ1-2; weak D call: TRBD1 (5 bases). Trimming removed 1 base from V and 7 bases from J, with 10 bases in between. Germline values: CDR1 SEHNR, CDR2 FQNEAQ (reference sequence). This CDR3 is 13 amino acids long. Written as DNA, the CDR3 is TGTGCCAGCAGCTTAGTGGCAGGGCTTGGCTACACCTTC. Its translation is CASSLVAGLGYTF.

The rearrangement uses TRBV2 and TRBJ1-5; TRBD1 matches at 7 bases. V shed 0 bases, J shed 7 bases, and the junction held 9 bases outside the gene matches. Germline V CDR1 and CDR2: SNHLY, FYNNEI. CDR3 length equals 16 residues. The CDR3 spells CASSEALRQGGQPQHF. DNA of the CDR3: TGTGCCAGCAGTGAAGCGCTTCGACAGGGTGGCCAGCCCCAGCATTTT.

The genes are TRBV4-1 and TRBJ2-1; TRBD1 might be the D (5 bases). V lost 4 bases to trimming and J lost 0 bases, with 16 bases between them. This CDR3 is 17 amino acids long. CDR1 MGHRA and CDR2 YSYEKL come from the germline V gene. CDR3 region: CASSPAPTESSYNEQFF. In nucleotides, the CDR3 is TGCGCCAGCAGCCCAGCCCCGACAGAGAGCTCCTACAATGAGCAGTTCTTC.

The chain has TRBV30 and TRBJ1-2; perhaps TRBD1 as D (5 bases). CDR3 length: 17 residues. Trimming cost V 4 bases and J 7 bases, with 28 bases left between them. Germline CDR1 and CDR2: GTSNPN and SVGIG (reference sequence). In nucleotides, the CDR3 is TGTGCCTGGACCCACCAGACATCGGACGGGCTTCAGGGTGGCTACACCTTC. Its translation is CAWTHQTSDGLQGGYTF.

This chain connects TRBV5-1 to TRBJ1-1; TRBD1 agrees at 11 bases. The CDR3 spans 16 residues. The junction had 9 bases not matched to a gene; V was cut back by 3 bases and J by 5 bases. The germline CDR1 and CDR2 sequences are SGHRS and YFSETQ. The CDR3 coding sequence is TGCGCCAGCAGCTCCGGGACAGGGGGTGGAGGGACTGAAGCTTTCTTT. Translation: CASSSGTGGGGTEAFF.

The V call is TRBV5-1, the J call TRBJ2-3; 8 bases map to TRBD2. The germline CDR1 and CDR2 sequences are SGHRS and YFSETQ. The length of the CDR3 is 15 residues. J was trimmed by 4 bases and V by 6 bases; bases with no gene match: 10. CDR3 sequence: CASTETGLVADTQYF. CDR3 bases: TGCGCCAGCACCGAGACGGGACTAGTGGCAGATACGCAGTATTTT.

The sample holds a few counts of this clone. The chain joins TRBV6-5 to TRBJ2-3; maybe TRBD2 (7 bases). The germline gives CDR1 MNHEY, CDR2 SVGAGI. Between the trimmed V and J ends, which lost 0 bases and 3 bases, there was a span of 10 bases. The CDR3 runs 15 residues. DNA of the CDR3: TGTGCCAGCAGTTACTCGGGGGGGCGAACAGATACGCAGTATTTT. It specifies CASSYSGGRTDTQYF.

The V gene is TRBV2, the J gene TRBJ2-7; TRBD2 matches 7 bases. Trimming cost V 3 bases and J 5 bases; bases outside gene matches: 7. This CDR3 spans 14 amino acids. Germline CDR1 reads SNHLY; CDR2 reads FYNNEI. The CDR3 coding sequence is TGTGCCAGCAGTGACCTAGTAGCGGGCCACGAGCAGTACTTC. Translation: CASSDLVAGHEQYF.

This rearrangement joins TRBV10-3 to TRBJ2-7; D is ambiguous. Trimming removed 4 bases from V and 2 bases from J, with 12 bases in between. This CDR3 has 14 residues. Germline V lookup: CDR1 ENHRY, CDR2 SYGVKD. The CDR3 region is CAISAPGSTYEQYF. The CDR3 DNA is TGTGCCATCAGTGCCCCGGGTTCAACCTACGAGCAGTACTTC.